This T cell receptor beta chain was found in a study of T cells expressing NK-cell markers. Study overall: From sorted CD3+CD56+NKG2C+, CD3+CD56+NKG2C- and CD3+CD56-NKG2C+ T cells came the TCR beta repertoires. Broader study findings: The study found dominant NKG2C+ clonotypes at roughly 1.0-7.5% of CD8+ T cells in roughly six donors. The study did not resolve the HCMV specificity of expanded NKG2C+ T cell clones.

Germline CDR1 and CDR2: MNHNS and SASEGT. The CDR3 loop spans 15 amino acids. After re-calling the 5' RACE reads, TCRdb lists one entry per CDR3 protein, DNA absent. This listing includes about 460,000 distinct CDR3 sequences. As for this clonotype: The antigen is not known.

The V gene is TRBV6-1, the J gene TRBJ1-5; the D gene TCRdb calls, TRBD1, cannot be checked with no DNA. The receptor was isolated from a woman aged 50 to 60 in good health. The sequenced sample consisted of blood T cells: a sorted CD56 or NKG2C T cell subset, CD4+ or CD8+ T cells, or bulk PBMC T cells (not recorded which). The chain's CDR3 is CASSPGQGYSQPQHF.